This T cell receptor (beta chain) was identified in a study of blood T cell repertoires in COVID-19. About the study: The United States, Italy and Spain provided the acute and convalescent COVID-19 samples.

Germline V gene lookup returns CDR1 MNHEY and CDR2 SVGAGI. The length of the CDR3 is 16 residues. J gave up 2 bases and V 0 bases, and 5 bases lay outside the gene matches. In terms of age and location, participants ranged from about 18 to 95 years and lived in about two dozen US areas. TCRdb's copy holds only in-frame clones and misses some; the assay was immunoSEQ multiplex PCR. The sample gives about 210,000 clones, around 89% of which show up once; over 2% is in the top ten. J is TRBJ2-7 and V is TRBV6-5; 9 bases map to TRBD2. Sequenced material: PBMCs or T cells enriched from blood (not recorded which). This TCR derives from a woman in her thirties or forties with acute COVID-19. The CDR3 nucleotides read TGTGCCAGCAGTTACTCTATAGGACTAGCGACCTACGAGCAGTACTTC. Protein sequence: CASSYSIGLATYEQYF.